This T cell receptor (beta chain) derives from a study of T cell repertoires in ileal Crohn's disease. The V gene's germline CDR1 is DFQATT and CDR2 SNEGSKA (reference sequence). This CDR3 comprises 11 residues. Trimming stripped 6 bases from V and 7 bases from J, with 12 bases between. Study-wide points: Compared with CD4 T cells, sorted CD8 cells carried more expanded clones. Active smokers at surgery had more clonal expansions than non-smokers.

Here immunoSEQ multiplex PCR was the method, and the copy in TCRdb shows in-frame clones only, minus some. The data hold 5,000 to 6,000 clones, with about three quarters observed a single time. A word on this clone: No antigen is known for it.

Time point in this sample: proximal margin of the surgical specimen (macroscopically non-inflamed). The genes are TRBV20-1 and TRBJ1-1; weak D call: TRBD1 (5 bases). The sample consisted of ileal tissue. This TCR derives from an adult with Crohn's disease. CDR3 residues: CSAREGFEAFF. Here the CDR3 DNA reads TGCAGTGCCAGGGAGGGATTTGAAGCTTTCTTT.